This is a list of T cell receptor beta chains from one sample in a study of T-cell memory formation after mild COVID-19. MiXCR, run by TCRdb on the 5' RACE reads, gives a single entry per CDR3 protein. The sample has 500,000 to 600,000 distinct CDR3 sequences; 18% are singletons. Sequences were obtained from PBMCs or a T cell subset sorted from them (not recorded which). All receptors derive from an adult woman who had mild COVID-19 (a few samples of this study predate the infection). Cell type and time point are not known. The CDR3 runs from the conserved cysteine through the conserved F or W. The order of the fields is V gene, J gene, clone size, D gene, CDR3 protein, CDR3 DNA. A D gene is named only where the DNA matches it firmly. Size is stated for part of the rows, as once, few or many counts, or as a class when the clone is expanded.

V gene: TRBV4-1
J gene: TRBJ1-3
clone size: NA
D gene: TRBD1
CDR3 protein: CASSFRGNSGNTIYF
CDR3 DNA: TGCGCCAGCAGCTTCAGGGGGAACTCTGGAAACACCATATATTTT

V gene: TRBV6-2/TRBV6-3
J gene: TRBJ2-7
clone size: NA
D gene: NA
CDR3 protein: CASSTGFEQYF
CDR3 DNA: TGTGCCAGCAGTACAGGGTTCGAGCAGTACTTC

V gene: TRBV5-1
J gene: TRBJ1-1
clone size: few
D gene: NA
CDR3 protein: CASSLDQGRDTEAFF
CDR3 DNA: TGCGCCAGCAGCTTGGACCAGGGTAGGGACACTGAAGCTTTCTTT

V gene: TRBV7-9
J gene: TRBJ2-5
clone size: NA
D gene: NA
CDR3 protein: CASSPRGTGSGVTQYF
CDR3 DNA: TGTGCCAGCAGCCCACGCGGTACAGGGTCGGGAGTGACCCAGTACTTC

V gene: TRBV6-6
J gene: TRBJ1-4
clone size: NA
D gene: TRBD1
CDR3 protein: CASTWGGTGREKLFF
CDR3 DNA: TGTGCCAGCACCTGGGGGGGGACAGGGCGCGAAAAACTGTTTTTT

V gene: TRBV7-2
J gene: TRBJ1-3
clone size: few
D gene: NA
CDR3 protein: CASSSTSDPGNTIYF
CDR3 DNA: TGTGCCAGCAGCTCCACTAGCGATCCTGGAAACACCATATATTTT

V gene: TRBV20-1
J gene: TRBJ2-3
clone size: few
D gene: TRBD2
CDR3 protein: CSAGGRARSTDTQYF
CDR3 DNA: TGCAGTGCCGGGGGGAGAGCTCGAAGCACAGATACGCAGTATTTT

V gene: TRBV15
J gene: TRBJ1-1
clone size: NA
D gene: NA
CDR3 protein: CATSRGMGAGNTEAFF
CDR3 DNA: TGTGCCACCAGCAGAGGAATGGGGGCAGGGAACACTGAAGCTTTCTTT

V gene: TRBV27
J gene: TRBJ2-1
clone size: few
D gene: NA
CDR3 protein: CASSLSFGEQFF
CDR3 DNA: TGTGCCAGCAGTTTGTCGTTCGGTGAGCAGTTCTTC

V gene: TRBV12-3/TRBV12-4
J gene: TRBJ2-7
clone size: many
D gene: TRBD1
CDR3 protein: CASSLTYGQGGESWRPYEQYF
CDR3 DNA: TGTGCCAGCAGTTTAACCTACGGGCAAGGGGGCGAATCGTGGAGGCCCTACGAGCAGTACTTC

V gene: TRBV11-3
J gene: TRBJ1-2
clone size: NA
D gene: NA
CDR3 protein: CASRGVQANYGYTF
CDR3 DNA: TGTGCCAGCCGGGGGGTCCAAGCTAACTATGGCTACACCTTC

V gene: TRBV24-1
J gene: TRBJ2-2
clone size: NA
D gene: TRBD2
CDR3 protein: CATSDPGLAGYTGELFF
CDR3 DNA: TGTGCCACCAGTGACCCGGGACTAGCGGGGTACACCGGGGAGCTGTTTTTT

V gene: TRBV20-1
J gene: TRBJ1-1
clone size: NA
D gene: NA
CDR3 protein: CSASRVSTEAFF
CDR3 DNA: TGCAGTGCTAGCAGGGTGAGCACTGAAGCTTTCTTT

V gene: TRBV12-3/TRBV12-4
J gene: TRBJ2-7
clone size: NA
D gene: NA
CDR3 protein: CASTKEGRDLYEQYF
CDR3 DNA: TGTGCCAGCACGAAAGAGGGACGGGACCTATACGAGCAGTACTTC

V gene: TRBV11-2
J gene: TRBJ2-1
clone size: few
D gene: TRBD2
CDR3 protein: CASSSGTPIWGGQFF
CDR3 DNA: TGTGCCAGCAGCTCCGGGACTCCTATATGGGGGGGGCAGTTCTTC

V gene: TRBV10-3
J gene: TRBJ2-1
clone size: once
D gene: NA
CDR3 protein: CAIRGARGLESEQFF
CDR3 DNA: TGTGCCATCAGGGGTGCTCGCGGCCTCGAGAGTGAGCAGTTCTTC

V gene: TRBV12-3/TRBV12-4
J gene: TRBJ2-3
clone size: few
D gene: NA
CDR3 protein: CASREGGGPITDTQYF
CDR3 DNA: TGTGCCAGCAGAGAGGGAGGGGGGCCTATCACAGATACGCAGTATTTT

V gene: TRBV27
J gene: TRBJ1-1
clone size: few
D gene: TRBD1
CDR3 protein: CAARQGSTNTEAFF
CDR3 DNA: TGTGCCGCCCGACAGGGGTCGACGAACACTGAAGCTTTCTTT

V gene: TRBV10-3
J gene: TRBJ1-1
clone size: NA
D gene: TRBD1
CDR3 protein: CAIRTGQTTPFF
CDR3 DNA: TGTGCCATTCGGACAGGTCAGACGACACCTTTCTTT

V gene: TRBV24-1
J gene: TRBJ2-2
clone size: NA
D gene: NA
CDR3 protein: CATSDSGRGDTGELFF
CDR3 DNA: TGTGCCACCAGTGATTCCGGCAGGGGCGACACCGGGGAGCTGTTTTTT

V gene: TRBV5-1
J gene: TRBJ2-1
clone size: many
D gene: NA
CDR3 protein: CASSLARGLPSSYNEQFF
CDR3 DNA: TGCGCCAGCAGCTTGGCGCGGGGACTCCCGAGCTCCTACAATGAGCAGTTCTTC

V gene: TRBV25-1
J gene: TRBJ2-3
clone size: few
D gene: TRBD2
CDR3 protein: CASSESGGADTQYF
CDR3 DNA: TGTGCCAGCAGTGAATCTGGGGGGGCAGATACGCAGTATTTT

V gene: TRBV29-1
J gene: TRBJ2-1
clone size: few
D gene: NA
CDR3 protein: CSVRTVGHSLPNEQFF
CDR3 DNA: TGCAGCGTCAGGACGGTGGGGCACTCTCTCCCGAATGAGCAGTTCTTC

V gene: TRBV10-3
J gene: TRBJ1-3
clone size: few
D gene: NA
CDR3 protein: CAISSGTGNTIYF
CDR3 DNA: TGTGCCATCAGTTCAGGGACTGGAAACACCATATATTTT

V gene: TRBV20-1
J gene: TRBJ2-5
clone size: few
D gene: NA
CDR3 protein: CSASHGETQYF
CDR3 DNA: TGCAGTGCTAGTCATGGAGAGACCCAGTACTTC

V gene: TRBV7-6
J gene: TRBJ1-3
clone size: NA
D gene: TRBD1
CDR3 protein: CASSSGTGAGNTIYF
CDR3 DNA: TGTGCCAGCAGCTCCGGGACAGGGGCTGGAAACACCATATATTTT

V gene: TRBV20-1
J gene: TRBJ2-3
clone size: NA
D gene: NA
CDR3 protein: CSASSGLTDTQYF
CDR3 DNA: TGCAGTGCTAGTTCCGGCCTCACAGATACGCAGTATTTT

V gene: TRBV18
J gene: TRBJ2-7
clone size: NA
D gene: TRBD2
CDR3 protein: CASSPGTTGNEQYF
CDR3 DNA: TGTGCCAGCTCACCTGGGACTACCGGGAACGAGCAGTACTTC

V gene: TRBV2
J gene: TRBJ2-1
clone size: few
D gene: TRBD2
CDR3 protein: CASSEQLAGANEQFF
CDR3 DNA: TGTGCCAGCAGTGAACAACTAGCGGGGGCTAATGAGCAGTTCTTC

V gene: TRBV5-1
J gene: TRBJ1-2
clone size: many
D gene: TRBD1
CDR3 protein: CASSLGQANYGYTF
CDR3 DNA: TGTGCCAGCAGTTTAGGACAGGCCAACTATGGCTACACCTTC

V gene: TRBV7-2
J gene: TRBJ2-3
clone size: many
D gene: TRBD2
CDR3 protein: CASSPGLALDTQYF
CDR3 DNA: TGTGCCAGCAGCCCTGGACTAGCTCTCGATACGCAGTATTTT

V gene: TRBV3-1
J gene: TRBJ1-1
clone size: NA
D gene: NA
CDR3 protein: CASSQMQGANTEAFF
CDR3 DNA: TGTGCCAGCAGCCAAATGCAGGGAGCGAACACTGAAGCTTTCTTT

V gene: TRBV11-3
J gene: TRBJ2-1
clone size: few
D gene: NA
CDR3 protein: CASSPPQGKQFF
CDR3 DNA: TGTGCCAGCAGCCCCCCACAGGGTAAGCAGTTCTTC

V gene: TRBV3-1
J gene: TRBJ2-5
clone size: NA
D gene: NA
CDR3 protein: CASSQGTLRETQYF
CDR3 DNA: TGTGCCAGCAGCCAAGGGACACTTCGGGAGACCCAGTACTTC

V gene: TRBV29-1
J gene: TRBJ2-5
clone size: few
D gene: NA
CDR3 protein: CSVEDGNQETQYF
CDR3 DNA: TGCAGCGTTGAAGACGGTAACCAAGAGACCCAGTACTTC

V gene: TRBV7-9
J gene: TRBJ2-7
clone size: few
D gene: NA
CDR3 protein: CASSFPGGAYEQYF
CDR3 DNA: TGTGCCAGCAGCTTCCCAGGGGGGGCCTACGAGCAGTACTTC

V gene: TRBV7-2
J gene: TRBJ1-2
clone size: few
D gene: TRBD1
CDR3 protein: CASSLKGGQGLGYTF
CDR3 DNA: TGTGCCAGCAGCTTAAAGGGGGGACAGGGCCTTGGCTACACCTTC

V gene: TRBV2
J gene: TRBJ1-2
clone size: NA
D gene: NA
CDR3 protein: CASSVQGNYGYTF
CDR3 DNA: TGTGCCAGCAGTGTTCAGGGAAACTATGGCTACACCTTC

V gene: TRBV7-3
J gene: TRBJ2-3
clone size: few
D gene: TRBD2
CDR3 protein: CASSFTGLAGDRLGSDTQYF
CDR3 DNA: TGTGCCAGCAGCTTTACGGGACTAGCGGGAGACCGCTTAGGATCAGATACGCAGTATTTT

V gene: TRBV12-3/TRBV12-4
J gene: TRBJ2-2
clone size: NA
D gene: NA
CDR3 protein: CASSFGRSATGELFF
CDR3 DNA: TGTGCCAGCAGTTTCGGGCGGAGCGCCACCGGGGAGCTGTTTTTT

V gene: TRBV6-6
J gene: TRBJ2-3
clone size: NA
D gene: TRBD2
CDR3 protein: CASRNPGLTTDTQYF
CDR3 DNA: TGTGCCAGCAGAAACCCGGGACTAACCACAGATACGCAGTATTTT

V gene: TRBV9
J gene: TRBJ2-3
clone size: few
D gene: TRBD2
CDR3 protein: CASSEIPAGSGYF
CDR3 DNA: TGTGCCAGCAGCGAGATTCCAGCGGGAAGTGGGTATTTT

V gene: TRBV6-2/TRBV6-3
J gene: TRBJ2-7
clone size: NA
D gene: TRBD2
CDR3 protein: CASSLGLADRERYEQYF
CDR3 DNA: TGTGCCAGCAGTTTGGGACTAGCGGACCGCGAGAGATACGAGCAGTACTTC

V gene: TRBV7-9
J gene: TRBJ2-5
clone size: NA
D gene: NA
CDR3 protein: CASSSKAQETQYF
CDR3 DNA: TGTGCCAGCAGCTCTAAAGCCCAAGAGACCCAGTACTTC

V gene: TRBV5-4
J gene: TRBJ2-7
clone size: NA
D gene: TRBD2
CDR3 protein: CASSSGRGSVNYEQYF
CDR3 DNA: TGTGCCAGCAGCTCCGGGAGGGGTAGCGTAAACTACGAGCAGTACTTC

V gene: TRBV30
J gene: TRBJ1-1
clone size: few
D gene: TRBD1
CDR3 protein: CAWSSGTGEAEAFF
CDR3 DNA: TGTGCCTGGTCCTCCGGGACAGGGGAAGCTGAAGCTTTCTTT

V gene: TRBV4-2
J gene: TRBJ2-3
clone size: many
D gene: NA
CDR3 protein: CASSQAGYSTDTQYF
CDR3 DNA: TGTGCCAGCAGCCAAGCAGGGTATAGCACAGATACGCAGTATTTT

V gene: TRBV3-1
J gene: TRBJ1-1
clone size: few
D gene: NA
CDR3 protein: CASSHRSTEAFF
CDR3 DNA: TGTGCCAGCAGTCACAGGTCCACTGAAGCTTTCTTT

V gene: TRBV4-3
J gene: TRBJ2-7
clone size: few
D gene: NA
CDR3 protein: CASRTSTSSYEQYF
CDR3 DNA: TGCGCCAGCAGAACTTCGACGTCCTCCTACGAGCAGTACTTC

V gene: TRBV4-3
J gene: TRBJ2-6
clone size: few
D gene: NA
CDR3 protein: CASSQDGAGFAGANVLTF
CDR3 DNA: TGCGCCAGCAGCCAAGATGGCGCCGGGTTTGCTGGGGCCAACGTCCTGACTTTC

V gene: TRBV12-3/TRBV12-4
J gene: TRBJ1-2
clone size: NA
D gene: NA
CDR3 protein: CASSGQGFYGYTF
CDR3 DNA: TGTGCCAGCAGTGGGCAGGGCTTCTATGGCTACACCTTC

V gene: TRBV7-6
J gene: TRBJ2-1
clone size: NA
D gene: TRBD2
CDR3 protein: CASSRSGGASYNEQFF
CDR3 DNA: TGTGCCAGCAGCCGTAGCGGGGGGGCCTCCTACAATGAGCAGTTCTTC

V gene: TRBV7-6
J gene: TRBJ2-3
clone size: few
D gene: NA
CDR3 protein: CASSLDPDSSTDTQYF
CDR3 DNA: TGTGCCAGCAGCTTAGATCCGGATTCTAGCACAGATACGCAGTATTTT

V gene: TRBV5-5
J gene: TRBJ2-5
clone size: few
D gene: NA
CDR3 protein: CASSLGVGGNQETQYF
CDR3 DNA: TGTGCCAGCAGCTTGGGGGTCGGGGGAAATCAAGAGACCCAGTACTTC

V gene: TRBV20-1
J gene: TRBJ1-1
clone size: few
D gene: NA
CDR3 protein: CSARDSGVTEAFF
CDR3 DNA: TGCAGTGCTAGAGACTCAGGGGTGACTGAAGCTTTCTTT

V gene: TRBV6-5
J gene: TRBJ1-1
clone size: NA
D gene: TRBD1
CDR3 protein: CASSLTGAQETNTEAFF
CDR3 DNA: TGTGCCAGCAGTCTTACAGGGGCCCAGGAAACGAACACTGAAGCTTTCTTT

V gene: TRBV3-1
J gene: TRBJ1-1
clone size: NA
D gene: NA
CDR3 protein: CASSQGRGPDTEAFF
CDR3 DNA: TGTGCCAGCAGCCAAGGGAGGGGCCCCGACACTGAAGCTTTCTTT

V gene: TRBV27
J gene: TRBJ1-1
clone size: NA
D gene: TRBD1
CDR3 protein: CASSRTGLRTEAFF
CDR3 DNA: TGTGCCAGCAGCCGGACAGGGCTAAGGACTGAAGCTTTCTTT

V gene: TRBV18
J gene: TRBJ2-1
clone size: many
D gene: TRBD1
CDR3 protein: CASSSGTGGTGVF
CDR3 DNA: TGTGCCAGCTCGTCCGGGACAGGGGGCACAGGGGTCTTC